Reported below is one T cell receptor (beta chain). This specimen belongs to a study of cytomegalovirus exposure and HLA in healthy donors. The donors were part of the validation cohort, which consisted of some 120 subjects and was separate from the first cohort of 666 subjects. The V gene's germline CDR1 is MDHEN and CDR2 SYDVKM. This CDR3 has 17 amino acids. J lost 2 bases, V lost 5 bases, and 9 bases had no gene match. TCRdb's copy holds only in-frame clones and misses some; the assay was immunoSEQ multiplex PCR. In the table there are 100,000 to 150,000 clones, roughly 89% of which are singletons.

The gene calls are TRBV28 and TRBJ1-5, with TRBD1 matching 10 bases. This TCR derives from a man aged 25-40 years in good health and CMV-seronegative. Sequencing was performed on PBMCs. The CDR3, as DNA: TGTGCCAGCAGTACCTGGGACAGGGGCGTCGGCAATCAGCCCCAGCATTTT. Translation: CASSTWDRGVGNQPQHF. Combining the CDR3 with reference TRBV28 and TRBJ1-5 gives the whole variable domain DVKVTQSSRYLVKRTGEKVFLECVQDMDHENMFWYRQDPGLGLRLIYFSYDVKMKEKGDIPEGYSVSREKKERFSLILESASTNQTSMYLCASSTWDRGVGNQPQHFGDGTRLSIL.